The clone carrying this T cell receptor (beta chain) has just one count. With 5 bases removed from V and 7 bases from J, the gap between germline ends came to 8 bases. In germline, CDR1 is LNHDA, CDR2 SQIVND (reference sequence). The CDR3 contains 11 residues. TCRdb re-derived calls from the 5' RACE reads in MiXCR, one entry per CDR3 protein. The sample includes approximately 150,000 distinct CDR3 sequences, about a tenth of them seen just once. The data stem from a study of T cells after yellow fever vaccination. This TCR was sampled from a man younger than 30 who received the YFV17D yellow fever vaccine. Sample: CD8+ T cells sorted from PBMCs, taken 45 days after the yellow fever booster vaccination. V gene TRBV19 combines with J gene TRBJ2-5; D perhaps matches TRBD2 (5 bases). CDR3 DNA: TGTGCCAGTAGTGGCGGGCGGACCCAGTACTTC. The encoded protein is CASSGGRTQYF.